These 24 T cell receptor beta chains share one sample of origin, sequenced in a study of blood T cell repertoires in COVID-19. This table comes from immunoSEQ multiplex PCR, and its TCRdb copy is limited to in-frame clones, with some not included. The sample contains around 100,000 clones, 70% to 90% of which appear only once. The specimen sequenced was peripheral blood. All receptors come from a man aged 50 or older in a cohort sampled during active COVID-19.

The chain links TRBV9 to TRBJ2-7, with D perhaps matching TRBD1 (5 bases). This CDR3 is 15 amino acids long. Trimming took 0 bases from V and 0 from J, leaving 10 bases between them. Germline V lookup: CDR1 SGDLS, CDR2 YYNGEE. The CDR3 nucleotides are TGTGCCAGCAGCGTAGATGACAGATTCTCCTACGAGCAGTACTTC. It specifies CASSVDDRFSYEQYF.

The chain employs TRBV10-3 and TRBJ1-5, with D perhaps TRBD1 (6 bases). The CDR3 contains 14 residues. V was pared by 0 bases and J by 7 bases, with 10 bases between. The germline CDR1 and CDR2 sequences are ENHRY and SYGVKD. The CDR3 spells CAISESQGSQPQHF. CDR3 nucleotides: TGTGCCATCAGTGAGTCGCAGGGGAGCCAGCCCCAGCATTTT.

This clone showed up just once. This sequence joins TRBV5-1 and TRBJ1-5, with D perhaps matching TRBD1 (5 bases). The germline V gene encodes CDR1 SGHRS and CDR2 YFSETQ. Trimming pared 0 bases from V and 5 bases from J, leaving 12 bases between. The CDR3 loop spans 15 amino acids. The CDR3 loop reads CASSLAGGSYQPQHF. CDR3 bases: TGCGCCAGCAGCTTGGCCGGGGGGTCCTATCAGCCCCAGCATTTT.

The chain uses TRBV3-1 (or the pseudogene TRBV3-2) and TRBJ2-7; D possibly corresponds to TRBD1 (6 bases). V was clipped by 8 bases and J by 1 base, with 9 bases between them. The CDR3 has 12 residues. Germline values: CDR1 LGHDT, CDR2 YNNKEL (reference sequence). CDR3 loop: CASGGQSYEQYF. Written as DNA, the CDR3 is TGTGCCAGCGGAGGACAGTCCTACGAGCAGTACTTC.

The V and J genes are TRBV27 and TRBJ1-5, with 7 bases matching TRBD1. Germline CDR1 and CDR2: MNHEY and SMNVEV (reference sequence). The trim removed 1 base at V and 4 bases at J, leaving 4 bases unmatched. The CDR3 runs to 15 residues. The CDR3 DNA follows: TGTGCCAGCAGTTTATTAGGCAGGGGGAATCAGCCCCAGCATTTT. It translates to CASSLLGRGNQPQHF.

This clone appeared a single time. The J gene is TRBJ1-2, the V gene TRBV2, with D possibly TRBD1 on 5 matching bases. V lost 3 bases and J lost 3, with 8 bases in between. Per the germline V gene, CDR1 is SNHLY and CDR2 is FYNNEI. This CDR3 contains 13 residues. Here the CDR3 reads CASSEGRDYGYTF. CDR3 in DNA: TGTGCCAGCAGTGAGGGCAGGGACTATGGCTACACCTTC.

About this clone itself: Mismatch with germline at one junction end may stem from a read error. The rearrangement uses TRBV2 and TRBJ2-7, with D perhaps matching TRBD1 (6 bases). The CDR3 sequence is 13 residues long. Germline V gene data show CDR1 as SNHLY and CDR2 as FYNNEI. The CDR3 loop is CASRPGTQPDVGF. DNA of the CDR3: TGTGCCAGCAGACCCGGGACACAACCCGACGTTGGATTC. Drawing the rest from reference TRBV2 and TRBJ2-7, the complete variable domain is EPEVTQTPSHQVTQMGQEVILRCVPISNHLYFYWYRQILGQKVEFLVSFYNNEISEKSEIFDDQFSVERPDGSNFTLKIRSTKLEDSAMYFCASRPGTQPDVGFGPGTRLTVT.

The V and J genes are TRBV6-2 or TRBV6-3 and TRBJ2-5; 12 bases map to TRBD2. The CDR3 extends over 20 amino acids. Germline values: CDR1 MNHEY, CDR2 SVGEGT. V was clipped by 1 base and J by 6 bases; unmatched bases: 18. The CDR3 protein is CASSYLPSRTSGALWKTQYF. The CDR3 nucleotides read TGTGCCAGCAGTTACTTACCGTCCCGGACTAGCGGGGCGCTTTGGAAGACCCAGTACTTC.

The chain carries TRBV5-4 and TRBJ2-6; the match to TRBD1 covers 7 bases. The V segment lost 3 bases and the J segment 4 bases; nucleotides outside the gene matches: 1. The length of the CDR3 is 14 residues. Germline assignment: CDR1 SGHNT and CDR2 YYREEE (reference sequence). CDR3 DNA sequence: TGTGCCAGCAGCTCGACAGGGGGGGCCAACGTCCTGACTTTC. This encodes CASSSTGGANVLTF. The whole variable domain, remainder taken from reference TRBV5-4 and TRBJ2-6, is ETGVTQSPTHLIKTRGQQVTLRCSSQSGHNTVSWYQQALGQGPQFIFQYYREEENGRGNFPPRFSGLQFPNYSSELNVNALELDDSALYLCASSSTGGANVLTFGAGSRLTVL.

The CDR3 loop reads CAISENREETQYF. The CDR3 nucleotides read TGTGCCATCAGTGAGAACAGGGAAGAGACCCAGTACTTC. The chain combines TRBV10-3 with TRBJ2-5; D might be TRBD1 (6 bases). CDR1 and CDR2 (germline): ENHRY, SYGVKD. V lost 2 bases and J 3 bases, leaving 7 bases between the germline ends. This CDR3 is built from 13 residues.

On this clone itself: The junction departs from the called germline gene at one end, perhaps through a read error. The chain couples TRBV7-7 to TRBJ2-7, with 8 positions matching TRBD2. Germline V CDR1 and CDR2: SSHAT, FNYEAQ (reference sequence). This CDR3 region has 16 residues. In nucleotides, the CDR3 is TGTGCTAGCAGCCCCGGGGCGCGGGGGGCTTCCTACGAGCAGTACTTC. Its translation is CASSPGARGASYEQYF.

The gene calls are TRBV19 and TRBJ1-1; 9 bases are shared with TRBD1. The CDR3 has 14 amino acids. Trimming removed 10 bases from V and 2 bases from J; junction bases left unmatched: 8. Germline CDR1 reads LNHDA; CDR2 reads SQIVND (reference sequence). The CDR3 sequence is CATRDRVYNTEAFF. The CDR3, as DNA: TGTGCCACCCGGGACAGGGTATACAACACTGAAGCTTTCTTT.

The genes are TRBV7-9 and TRBJ1-1, with 10 bases that match TRBD1. Germline CDR1 is SEHNR and CDR2 is FQNEAQ (reference sequence). The CDR3 runs to 18 residues. V was clipped by 1 base and J by 6 bases; unmatched bases: 14. CDR3 sequence: CASSLGGHPGQGPPEAFF. In nucleotides, the CDR3 is TGTGCCAGCAGCTTAGGAGGCCACCCGGGACAGGGGCCCCCTGAAGCTTTCTTT.

The chain carries TRBV19 and TRBJ2-1; TRBD2 aligns across 7 bases. This CDR3 is built from 17 residues. V trimming: 2 bases; J trimming: 8 bases; junction bases outside the gene matches: 15. Germline CDR1 reads LNHDA; CDR2 reads SQIVND (reference sequence). The CDR3 sequence is CASSISLAAGEWDEQFF. The CDR3, as DNA: TGTGCCAGTAGTATAAGCCTAGCCGCGGGGGAGTGGGATGAGCAGTTCTTC.

This chain links TRBV2 with TRBJ2-7; perhaps TRBD2 as D (7 bases). The CDR3 runs to 15 residues. Trimming took off 4 bases at V and 1 base at J, with 14 bases between the two ends. Germline V gives CDR1 SNHLY, CDR2 FYNNEI. CDR3 sequence: CASSAEGGGSYEQYV. CDR3 nucleotide sequence: TGTGCCAGCAGTGCTGAGGGGGGGGGATCCTACGAGCAGTACGTC.

The rearrangement uses TRBV10-3 and TRBJ2-2, with TRBD1 matching over 7 bases. From germline, CDR1 is ENHRY and CDR2 SYGVKD. After removal of 9 bases from V and 1 base from J, the junction contained 8 bases not matched to a gene. The CDR3 sequence is 15 residues long. The CDR3 reads CAIPRQGRNTGELFF. The CDR3 region has the DNA TGTGCCATACCGAGACAGGGACGGAACACCGGGGAGCTGTTTTTT.

This rearrangement joins TRBV11-2 to TRBJ2-3; 7 bases align to TRBD2. The CDR3 spans 15 residues. V lost 4 bases to trimming and J lost 0 bases; unmatched junction nucleotides: 4. CDR1 SGHAT and CDR2 FQNNGV come from the germline V gene. DNA of the CDR3: TGTGCCAGCAGCTCCTGGACTAGTAGCACAGATACGCAGTATTTT. Its protein product is CASSSWTSSTDTQYF.

The V call is TRBV10-2, the J call TRBJ2-7; 8 nucleotides align to TRBD1. The CDR3 totals 15 residues. The V segment lost 7 bases and the J segment 1 base; nucleotides outside the gene matches: 9. CDR1 is WSHSY, CDR2 SAAADI, per germline. The CDR3 region is CASKPTGQVSYEQYF. CDR3 coding DNA: TGCGCCAGCAAACCCACGGGACAGGTGTCCTACGAGCAGTACTTC.

This clone was detected a few times. The chain uses TRBV6-1 and TRBJ1-5; D uncertain. The CDR3 is 12 amino acids. The germline V gene has CDR1 MNHNS and CDR2 SASEGT. V lost 2 bases and J lost 9, with 8 bases in between. The CDR3 DNA is TGTGCCAGCAGTGAATATGGGCGGCCCCAGCATTTT. Translation: CASSEYGRPQHF.

The gene calls are TRBV29-1 and TRBJ2-1; 11 nucleotides agree with TRBD2. The CDR3 is 14 amino acids. Germline CDR1 and CDR2: SQVTM and ANQGSEA. V trimming: 1 base; J trimming: 9 bases; junction bases outside the gene matches: 5. CDR3 protein: CSVEALAGGTEQFF. The CDR3 DNA sequence: TGCAGCGTTGAAGCCCTAGCGGGGGGAACTGAGCAGTTCTTC.

This clone showed up just once. This chain connects TRBV18 to TRBJ1-2; 8 positions match TRBD1. The CDR3 consists of 14 residues. CDR1 and CDR2 (germline): KGHSH, LQKENI. V lost 3 bases to trimming and J lost 4 bases; unmatched junction nucleotides: 4. CDR3 sequence (DNA): TGTGCCAGCTCACCGCGGACAGGGACCTATGGCTACACCTTC. It codes for CASSPRTGTYGYTF.

The gene calls are TRBV6-2 or TRBV6-3 and TRBJ2-1, with 9 bases aligning to TRBD1. The V gene's germline CDR1 is MNHEY and CDR2 SVGEGT. V dropped 2 bases and J dropped 8; count of bases not matched to a gene: 7. The CDR3 is 15 amino acids. For the CDR3, the DNA is TGTGCCAGCAGTTACGGCGGACAGGGGAGCGATGAGCAGTTCTTC. It encodes CASSYGGQGSDEQFF.

The chain is built from TRBV6-5 and TRBJ1-2, with no clear D. Germline CDR1 MNHEY, CDR2 SVGAGI. V lost 5 bases to trimming and J lost 2 bases, with 12 bases between them. CDR3 length equals 14 residues. The CDR3, as DNA: TGTGCCAGCAGTAACACACATCTGAACTATGGCTACACCTTC. This encodes CASSNTHLNYGYTF.

This chain uses TRBV5-4 with TRBJ2-2, with a tentative D call TRBD2 (5 bases). Trimming stripped 4 bases from V and 0 bases from J, with 13 bases between. This CDR3 spans 16 amino acids. Germline CDR1 reads SGHNT; CDR2 reads YYREEE (reference sequence). The DNA of the CDR3 is TGTGCCAGCAGCCCCGGTTACGGGGCGAACACCGGGGAGCTGTTTTTT. This codes for CASSPGYGANTGELFF.